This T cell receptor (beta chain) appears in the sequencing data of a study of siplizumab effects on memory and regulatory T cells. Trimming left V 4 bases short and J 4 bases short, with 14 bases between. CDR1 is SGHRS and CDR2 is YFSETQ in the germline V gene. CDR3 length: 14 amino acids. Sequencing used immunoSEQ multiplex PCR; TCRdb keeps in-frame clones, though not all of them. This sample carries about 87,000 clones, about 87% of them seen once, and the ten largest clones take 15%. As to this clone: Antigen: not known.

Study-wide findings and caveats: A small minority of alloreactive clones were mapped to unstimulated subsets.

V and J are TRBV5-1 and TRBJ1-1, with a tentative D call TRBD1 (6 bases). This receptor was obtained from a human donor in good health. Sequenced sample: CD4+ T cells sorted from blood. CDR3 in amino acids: CASSGTGGVTEAFF. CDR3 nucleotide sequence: TGCGCCAGCAGCGGGACGGGGGGCGTCACTGAAGCTTTCTTT.